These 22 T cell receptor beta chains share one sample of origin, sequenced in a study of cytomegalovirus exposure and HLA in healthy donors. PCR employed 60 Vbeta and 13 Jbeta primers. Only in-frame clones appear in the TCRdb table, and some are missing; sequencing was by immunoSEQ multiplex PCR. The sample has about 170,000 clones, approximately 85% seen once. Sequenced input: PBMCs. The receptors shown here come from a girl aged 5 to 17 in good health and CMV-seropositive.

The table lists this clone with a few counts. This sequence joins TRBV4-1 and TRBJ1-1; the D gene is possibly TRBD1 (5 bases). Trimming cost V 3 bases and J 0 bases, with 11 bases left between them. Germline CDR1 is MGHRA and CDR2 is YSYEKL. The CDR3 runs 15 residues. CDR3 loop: CASSHRVWVNTEAFF. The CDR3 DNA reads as TGCGCCAGCAGCCACAGGGTTTGGGTGAACACTGAAGCTTTCTTT.

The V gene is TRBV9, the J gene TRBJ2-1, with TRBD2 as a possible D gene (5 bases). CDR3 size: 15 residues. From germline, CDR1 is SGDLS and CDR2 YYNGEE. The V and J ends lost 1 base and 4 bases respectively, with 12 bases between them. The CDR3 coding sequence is TGTGCCAGCAGCGTATCCGGGATCGGATACAATGAGCAGTTCTTC. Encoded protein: CASSVSGIGYNEQFF.

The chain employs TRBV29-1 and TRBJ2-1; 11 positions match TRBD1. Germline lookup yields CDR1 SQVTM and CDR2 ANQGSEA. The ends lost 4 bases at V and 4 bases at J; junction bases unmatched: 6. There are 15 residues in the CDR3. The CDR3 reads CSVVGTGGGYNEQFF. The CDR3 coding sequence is TGCAGCGTTGTTGGGACAGGGGGGGGTTACAATGAGCAGTTCTTC.

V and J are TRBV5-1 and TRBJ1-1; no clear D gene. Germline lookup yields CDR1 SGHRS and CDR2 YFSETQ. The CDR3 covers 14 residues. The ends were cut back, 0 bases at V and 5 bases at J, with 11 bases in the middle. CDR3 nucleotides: TGCGCCAGCAGCTTGGCTACGGGGAGTACTGAAGCTTTCTTT. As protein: CASSLATGSTEAFF.

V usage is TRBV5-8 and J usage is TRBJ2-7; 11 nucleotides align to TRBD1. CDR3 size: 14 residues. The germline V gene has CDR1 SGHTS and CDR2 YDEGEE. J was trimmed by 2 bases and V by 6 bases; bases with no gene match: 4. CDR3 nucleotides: TGTGCCAGCAACGGGACAGGGGGGACCTACGAGCAGTACTTC. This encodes CASNGTGGTYEQYF.

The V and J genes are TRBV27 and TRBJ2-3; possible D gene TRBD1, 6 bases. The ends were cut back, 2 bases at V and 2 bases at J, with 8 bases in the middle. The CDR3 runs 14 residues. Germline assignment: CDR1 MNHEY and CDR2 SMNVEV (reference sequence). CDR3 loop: CASSLKGVTDTQYF. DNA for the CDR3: TGTGCCAGCAGTTTAAAGGGGGTCACAGATACGCAGTATTTT.

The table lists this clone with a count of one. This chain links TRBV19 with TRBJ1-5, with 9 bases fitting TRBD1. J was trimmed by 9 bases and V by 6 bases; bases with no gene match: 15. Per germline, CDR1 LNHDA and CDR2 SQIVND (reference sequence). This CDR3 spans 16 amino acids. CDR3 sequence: CASRISGTGIFRPQHF. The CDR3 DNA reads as TGTGCCAGTAGAATATCCGGGACAGGGATTTTTCGGCCCCAGCATTTT.

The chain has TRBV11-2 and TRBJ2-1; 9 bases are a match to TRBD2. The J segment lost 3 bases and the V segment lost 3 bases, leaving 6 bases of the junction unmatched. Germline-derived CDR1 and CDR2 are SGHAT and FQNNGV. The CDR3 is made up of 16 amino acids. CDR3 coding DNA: TGTGCCAGCAGCTTGGCTAGCGGGGTTAACTACAATGAGCAGTTCTTC. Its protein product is CASSLASGVNYNEQFF.

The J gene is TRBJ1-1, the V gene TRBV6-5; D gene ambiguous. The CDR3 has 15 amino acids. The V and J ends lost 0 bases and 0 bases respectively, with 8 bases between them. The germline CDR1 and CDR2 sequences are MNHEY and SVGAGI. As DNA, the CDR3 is TGTGCCAGCAGTTACTCTACAGAGATGAACACTGAAGCTTTCTTT. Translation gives CASSYSTEMNTEAFF.

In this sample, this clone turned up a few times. The CDR3 coding sequence is TGTGCCAGCAGCAAATCGGGACAGGGTGATGGCTACACCTTC. It codes for CASSKSGQGDGYTF. This chain uses TRBV7-8 with TRBJ1-2; 9 bases align to TRBD1. The germline CDR1 and CDR2 sequences are SGHVS and FQNEAQ. CDR3 length: 14 amino acids. J was trimmed by 6 bases and V by 5 bases; bases with no gene match: 7.

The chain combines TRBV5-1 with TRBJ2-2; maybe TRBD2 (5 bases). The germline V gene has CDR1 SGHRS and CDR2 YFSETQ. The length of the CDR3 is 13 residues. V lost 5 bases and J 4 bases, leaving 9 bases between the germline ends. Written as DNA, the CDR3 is TGCGCCAGCAGAACGGGGAGCACCGGGGAGCTGTTTTTT. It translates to CASRTGSTGELFF. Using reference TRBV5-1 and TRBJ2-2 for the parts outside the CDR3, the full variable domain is KAGVTQTPRYLIKTRGQQVTLSCSPISGHRSVSWYQQTPGQGLQFLFEYFSETQRNKGNFPGRFSGRQFSNSRSEMNVSTLELGDSALYLCASRTGSTGELFFGEGSRLTVL.

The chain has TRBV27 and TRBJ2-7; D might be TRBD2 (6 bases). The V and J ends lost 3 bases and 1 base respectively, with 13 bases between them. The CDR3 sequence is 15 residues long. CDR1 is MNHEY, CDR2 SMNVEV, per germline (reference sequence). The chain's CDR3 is CASSLEGIGSYEQYF. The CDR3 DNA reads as TGTGCCAGCAGTTTGGAGGGAATCGGTTCCTACGAGCAGTACTTC.

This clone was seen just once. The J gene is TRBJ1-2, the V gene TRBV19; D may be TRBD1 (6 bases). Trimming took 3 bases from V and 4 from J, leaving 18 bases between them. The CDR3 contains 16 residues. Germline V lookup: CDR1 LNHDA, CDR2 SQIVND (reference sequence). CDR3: CASSIRDIYFLYGYTF. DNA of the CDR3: TGTGCCAGTAGTATCAGGGACATCTACTTTCTCTATGGCTACACCTTC.

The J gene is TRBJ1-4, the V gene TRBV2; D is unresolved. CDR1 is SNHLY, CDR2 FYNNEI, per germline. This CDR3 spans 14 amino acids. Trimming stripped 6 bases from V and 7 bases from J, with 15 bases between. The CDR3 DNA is TGTGCCAGCAGGGACTCCGGGAGCAGTGAAAAACTGTTTTTT. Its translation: CASRDSGSSEKLFF.

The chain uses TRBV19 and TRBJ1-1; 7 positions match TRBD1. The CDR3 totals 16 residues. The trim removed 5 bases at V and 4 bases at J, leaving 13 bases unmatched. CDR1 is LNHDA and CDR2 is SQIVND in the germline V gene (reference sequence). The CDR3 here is CASSSPFDRAVTEAFF. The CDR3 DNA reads TGTGCCAGTAGTTCTCCTTTCGACAGGGCCGTCACTGAAGCTTTCTTT. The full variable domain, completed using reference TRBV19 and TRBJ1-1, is DGGITQSPKYLFRKEGQNVTLSCEQNLNHDAMYWYRQDPGQGLRLIYYSQIVNDFQKGDIAEGYSVSREKKESFPLTVTSAQKNPTAFYLCASSSPFDRAVTEAFFGQGTRLTVV.

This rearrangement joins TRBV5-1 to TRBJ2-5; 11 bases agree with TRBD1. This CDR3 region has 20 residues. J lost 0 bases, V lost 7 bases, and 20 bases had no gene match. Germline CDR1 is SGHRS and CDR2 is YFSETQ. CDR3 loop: CASRDLGQGASSLDQETQYF. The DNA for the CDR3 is TGCGCCAGCCGAGACCTTGGACAGGGGGCGTCCAGCCTCGACCAAGAGACCCAGTACTTC.

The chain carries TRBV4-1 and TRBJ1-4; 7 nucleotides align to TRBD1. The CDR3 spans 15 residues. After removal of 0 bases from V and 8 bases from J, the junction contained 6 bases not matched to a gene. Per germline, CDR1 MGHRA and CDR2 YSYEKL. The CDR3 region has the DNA TGCGCCAGCAGCCAAGATACAGGGGTGGGGGAAAAACTGTTTTTT. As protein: CASSQDTGVGEKLFF.

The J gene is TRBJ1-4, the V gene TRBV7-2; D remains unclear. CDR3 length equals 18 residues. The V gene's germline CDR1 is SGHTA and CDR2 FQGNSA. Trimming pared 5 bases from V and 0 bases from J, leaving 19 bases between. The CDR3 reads CASSRRGSNSATNEKLFF. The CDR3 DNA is TGTGCCAGCAGCCGGCGGGGAAGTAACAGTGCAACTAATGAAAAACTGTTTTTT.

CDR3 coding DNA: TGTGCTAGTGGTTCCTACTCTGCCGGGACTAGCGGGGTTTGGTACAATGAGCAGTTCTTC. This encodes CASGSYSAGTSGVWYNEQFF. J is TRBJ2-1 and V is TRBV12-5; TRBD2 matches 13 bases. The J segment lost 4 bases and the V segment lost 4 bases, leaving 16 bases of the junction unmatched. This CDR3 is built from 20 residues. From germline, CDR1 is LGHNT and CDR2 FRNRAP.

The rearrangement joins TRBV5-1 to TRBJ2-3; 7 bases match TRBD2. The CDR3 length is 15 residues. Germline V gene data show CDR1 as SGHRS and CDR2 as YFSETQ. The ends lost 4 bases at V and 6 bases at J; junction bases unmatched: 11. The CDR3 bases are TGCGCCAGCAGCCTCGGGACTACCCAGGTGGATACGCAGTATTTT. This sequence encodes CASSLGTTQVDTQYF.

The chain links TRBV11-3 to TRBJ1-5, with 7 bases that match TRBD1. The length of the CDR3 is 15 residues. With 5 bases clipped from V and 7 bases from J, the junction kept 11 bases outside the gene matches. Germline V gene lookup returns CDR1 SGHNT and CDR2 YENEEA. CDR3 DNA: TGTGCCAGCAGCACGACAGGGAGGAACGGGCAGCCCCAGCATTTT. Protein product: CASSTTGRNGQPQHF.

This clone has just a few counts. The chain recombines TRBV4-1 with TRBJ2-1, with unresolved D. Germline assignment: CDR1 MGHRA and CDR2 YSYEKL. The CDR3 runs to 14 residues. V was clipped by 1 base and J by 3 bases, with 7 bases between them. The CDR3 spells CASSQGLLYNEQFF. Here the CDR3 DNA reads TGCGCCAGCAGCCAAGGACTTCTCTACAATGAGCAGTTCTTC.